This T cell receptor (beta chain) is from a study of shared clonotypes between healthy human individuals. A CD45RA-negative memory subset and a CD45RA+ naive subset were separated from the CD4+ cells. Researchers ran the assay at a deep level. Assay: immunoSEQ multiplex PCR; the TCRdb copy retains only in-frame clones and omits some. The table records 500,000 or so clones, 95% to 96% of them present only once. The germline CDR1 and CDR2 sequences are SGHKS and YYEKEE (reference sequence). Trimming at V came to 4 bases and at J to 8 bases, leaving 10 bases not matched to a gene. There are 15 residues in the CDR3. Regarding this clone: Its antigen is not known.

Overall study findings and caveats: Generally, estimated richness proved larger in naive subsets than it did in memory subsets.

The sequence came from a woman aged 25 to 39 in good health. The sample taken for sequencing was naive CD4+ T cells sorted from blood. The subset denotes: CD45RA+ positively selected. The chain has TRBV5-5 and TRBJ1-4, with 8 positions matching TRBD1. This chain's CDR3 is CASSNWTGSVEKLFF. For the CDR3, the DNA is TGTGCCAGCAGCAACTGGACAGGGTCTGTAGAAAAACTGTTTTTT.